The 5 T cell receptor beta chains below all came from one sample that was sequenced in a study of blood T cell repertoires in COVID-19. The protocol was immunoSEQ multiplex PCR, while the TCRdb copy is restricted to in-frame clones and leaves out a portion. The table records about 87,000 clones, about four fifths of them present only once. Sequenced material: peripheral blood. These receptors were taken from a woman in her 70s with acute or convalescent COVID-19.

The chain links TRBV6-1 to TRBJ1-1, with D tentatively TRBD1 (5 bases). Trimming pared 2 bases from V and 11 bases from J, leaving 18 bases between. CDR3 size: 14 residues. Germline CDR1 MNHNS, CDR2 SASEGT. The CDR3 loop reads CASSELAAGGWAFF. CDR3 bases: TGTGCCAGCAGTGAACTCGCGGCCGGGGGGTGGGCTTTCTTT.

The chain couples TRBV6-2 or TRBV6-3 to TRBJ1-6, with D hard to call. In germline, CDR1 is MNHEY, CDR2 SVGEGT. Trimming left V 4 bases short and J 5 bases short, with 12 bases between. CDR3 length: 15 amino acids. The CDR3 loop reads CASSFVGRNNSPLHF. CDR3 nucleotide sequence: TGTGCCAGCAGTTTCGTGGGGAGGAATAATTCACCCCTCCACTTT.

The rearrangement uses TRBV7-3 and TRBJ2-5; 8 nucleotides align to TRBD1. The CDR3 consists of 17 residues. Germline V gene lookup returns CDR1 SGHTA and CDR2 FQGTGA. Trimming removed 5 bases from V and 1 base from J; junction bases left unmatched: 12. The CDR3 reads CASSPGQATAIQETQYF. The DNA of the CDR3 is TGTGCCAGCAGCCCGGGACAGGCAACCGCTATCCAAGAGACCCAGTACTTC.

The chain employs TRBV9 and TRBJ1-4, with 9 bases lining up with TRBD1. The germline V gene has CDR1 SGDLS and CDR2 YYNGEE. The CDR3 has 16 residues. J was trimmed by 6 bases and V by 2 bases; bases with no gene match: 8. The DNA of the CDR3 is TGTGCCAGCAGCGTGGGTTTACAGGGGGCGGATGAAAAACTGTTTTTT. Protein product: CASSVGLQGADEKLFF.

The rearrangement joins TRBV6-2 or TRBV6-3 to TRBJ1-2; TRBD1 matches 9 bases. Per germline, CDR1 MNHEY and CDR2 SVGEGT. This CDR3 is built from 13 residues. Germline trimming cut 5 bases from V and 4 bases from J; bases unmatched to any gene: 2. The CDR3 bases are TGTGCCAGCAGTAAGGACAGGGGCTATGGCTACACCTTC. It specifies CASSKDRGYGYTF.